A selection of T cell receptor beta chains follows, all from one sample in a study of OX40 agonist ivuxolimab in advanced cancers. Profiled with immunoSEQ multiplex PCR; TCRdb holds only in-frame clones, not every one. The sample has more than 60,000 clones, roughly 80% seen once. Source: CD4+ or CD8+ T cells sorted from blood, taken in a trial of the OX40 agonist ivuxolimab. Every receptor here comes from an adult with an advanced solid tumor such as melanoma, head and neck, liver or kidney cancer. Both conserved end residues are part of each CDR3. The order of the fields is J gene, D gene, V gene, clone size, CDR3 DNA, CDR3 protein. The D gene is left open where the match is weak. Where a row states a size, it is once, few, many or the class of an expanded clone; other rows omit it.

>TRBJ1-2|.|TRBV11-3|.
TGTGCCAGCAGCTCAGACGGAGGGTCAGGCTACACCTTC
CASSSDGGSGYTF
>TRBJ2-2|.|TRBV5-1|.
TGCGCCAGCAGCTTCGGGTTCCCCGGGGAGCTGTTTTTT
CASSFGFPGELFF
>TRBJ1-1|.|TRBV7-9|.
TGTGCCAGCAGCTTAGAGACACACACGAGCACTGAAGCTTTCTTT
CASSLETHTSTEAFF
>TRBJ2-7|.|TRBV2|.
TGTGCCAGCAGTTTGTCTGGATACGAGCAGTACTTC
CASSLSGYEQYF
>TRBJ1-2|.|TRBV6-4|.
TGTGCCAGCAGTGACACGGGAACCGGCTATGGCTACACCTTC
CASSDTGTGYGYTF
>TRBJ2-7|.|TRBV7-9|.
TGTGCCAGCAGCTTAGACGGCAGATACTACGAGCAGTACTTC
CASSLDGRYYEQYF
>TRBJ1-5|.|TRBV5-4|.
TGTGCCAGCAGCTACTACCCTTGGAACAGCCCGAATAGCAATCAGCCCCAGCATTTT
CASSYYPWNSPNSNQPQHF
>TRBJ1-1|.|TRBV5-1|few
TGCGCCAGCAGTACAGGGCGGATGAACACTGAAGCTTTCTTT
CASSTGRMNTEAFF
>TRBJ2-7|.|TRBV4-1|.
TGCGCCAGCAGCCCGGCGGGCCGGAGCTCCTACGAGCAGTACTTC
CASSPAGRSSYEQYF
>TRBJ1-6|.|TRBV6-6|.
TGTGCCAGCAGTTACCTCGGGACGCCGGACTATTCACCCCTCCACTTT
CASSYLGTPDYSPLHF
>TRBJ1-1|.|TRBV7-3|.
TGTGCCAGCAGCCCAGACCGTCTGAACACTGAAGCTTTCTTT
CASSPDRLNTEAFF
>TRBJ2-6|.|TRBV10-3|.
TGTGCCATCAGTGACACGTACTCTGGGGCCAACGTCCTGACTTTC
CAISDTYSGANVLTF
>TRBJ1-2|TRBD1|TRBV10-3|.
TGTGCCATCAGTGAGTCCGGGACAGGCCGGTATGGCTACACCTTC
CAISESGTGRYGYTF
>TRBJ2-5|.|TRBV7-6|.
TGTGCCAGCAGCTTGGGGATCCAAGAGACCCAGTACTTC
CASSLGIQETQYF
>TRBJ1-5|.|TRBV2|few
TGTGCCAGCAGTTGGCAGGTGGAGCCCCAGCATTTT
CASSWQVEPQHF
>TRBJ1-1|.|TRBV28|.
TGTGCCAGCAGTCCTCCTGGTGGAACTGAAGCTTTCTTT
CASSPPGGTEAFF
>TRBJ2-5|TRBD1|TRBV7-3|.
TGTGCCAGCAGCTTTACCGGACAGGGGGGGACCCAGTACTTC
CASSFTGQGGTQYF
>TRBJ2-7|TRBD2|TRBV5-1|.
TGCGCCAGCAGCTCACGAACAGCGGGGGCCAATACGAGCTCCTACGAGCAGTACTTC
CASSSRTAGANTSSYEQYF
>TRBJ1-2|.|TRBV5-6|few
TGTGCCAGCAGCTTGTGGGACTATGGCTACACCTTC
CASSLWDYGYTF
>TRBJ2-7|.|TRBV28|.
TGTGCCAGCAGTTACCGTGGGACGGCCTCCTACGAGCAGTACTTC
CASSYRGTASYEQYF